This passage covers 23 T cell receptor beta chains from one sample sequenced in a study of cytomegalovirus exposure and HLA in healthy donors. PCR was performed using 60 Vbeta and 13 Jbeta primers. Produced via immunoSEQ multiplex PCR; TCRdb's table is partial and in-frame only. The repertoire holds about 190,000 clones, with approximately 84% as singletons. Sample: PBMCs. These receptors were taken from a boy aged 5-17 years in good health and CMV-seronegative.

The chain's CDR3 is CASSLDQGGPEAFF. DNA for the CDR3: TGTGCCAGCAGCTTAGATCAGGGTGGCCCTGAAGCTTTCTTT. The chain links TRBV7-2 to TRBJ1-1; perhaps TRBD1 as D (5 bases). Germline assignment: CDR1 SGHTA and CDR2 FQGNSA. V gave up 1 base and J gave up 6 bases, with 12 bases separating them. The CDR3 spans 14 residues. The full variable domain, its missing parts supplied by reference TRBV7-2 and TRBJ1-1, is GAGVSQSPSNKVTEKGKDVELRCDPISGHTALYWYRQSLGQGLEFLIYFQGNSAPDKSGLPSDRFSAERTGGSVSTLTIQRTQQEDSAVYLCASSLDQGGPEAFFGQGTRLTVV.

This clone was detected only a few times. V usage is TRBV27 and J usage is TRBJ1-1, with D possibly being TRBD1 (5 bases). Per the germline V gene, CDR1 is MNHEY and CDR2 is SMNVEV (reference sequence). The length of the CDR3 is 16 residues. Trimming stripped 2 bases from V and 1 base from J, with 14 bases between. The CDR3 coding sequence is TGTGCCAGCAGTTTAAGTGGGGGGAGGCCGAACACTGAAGCTTTCTTT. Its translation is CASSLSGGRPNTEAFF.

V gene TRBV5-6 combines with J gene TRBJ2-7, with D possibly TRBD2 on 5 matching bases. The germline V gene has CDR1 SGHDT and CDR2 YYEEEE. The CDR3 totals 17 residues. The V end was cut by 0 bases, the J end by 0 bases, with 16 bases between. The CDR3 loop is CASSLAADWTPSYEQYF. CDR3 nucleotide sequence: TGTGCCAGCAGCTTGGCGGCGGACTGGACTCCCTCCTACGAGCAGTACTTC.

This rearrangement joins TRBV30 to TRBJ2-1; maybe TRBD2 (5 bases). Trimming shortened V by 3 bases and J by 1 base, and 13 bases separated the two germline ends. This CDR3 contains 15 residues. Germline V gene sequence: CDR1 GTSNPN, CDR2 SVGIG (reference sequence). In DNA form, the CDR3 reads TGTGCCTGGAGAACTTCCCGCGGGTCCTACAATGAGCAGTTCTTC. The encoded protein is CAWRTSRGSYNEQFF.

The genes are TRBV6-6 and TRBJ2-4, with D perhaps TRBD2 (6 bases). Germline CDR1 MNHNY, CDR2 SVGAGI (reference sequence). V lost 6 bases, J lost 7 bases, and 13 bases lay in between. CDR3 length: 13 residues. DNA of the CDR3: TGTGCCAGCAGCCGGACGGAGGGGAACATTCAGTACTTC. Translation: CASSRTEGNIQYF.

The rearrangement links TRBV30 to TRBJ2-7; the match to TRBD2 covers 11 bases. Germline trimming cut 3 bases from V and 5 bases from J; bases unmatched to any gene: 9. The germline gives CDR1 GTSNPN, CDR2 SVGIG (reference sequence). CDR3 length equals 15 residues. CDR3 bases: TGTGCCTGGAGATCGTCCCCGGGACTAGCGGACGAGCAGTACTTC. Protein product: CAWRSSPGLADEQYF.

This chain joins TRBV28 and TRBJ2-2, with a tentative D call TRBD2 (5 bases). V lost 6 bases and J 4 bases, leaving 18 bases between the germline ends. The CDR3 sequence is 16 residues long. Germline values: CDR1 MDHEN, CDR2 SYDVKM. The DNA for the CDR3 is TGTGCCAGCAGCACCCCGGCCGGGGTGGGCACCGGGGAGCTGTTTTTT. This sequence encodes CASSTPAGVGTGELFF.

This sequence joins TRBV5-5 and TRBJ1-5; possibly TRBD1 for D (5 bases). CDR1 and CDR2 (germline): SGHKS, YYEKEE (reference sequence). This CDR3 comprises 13 residues. Trimming shortened V by 4 bases and J by 9 bases, and 14 bases separated the two germline ends. The CDR3 is CASSPGVGGPQHF. CDR3 DNA: TGTGCCAGCAGCCCCGGGGTGGGGGGGCCCCAGCATTTT.

This clone was counted once. V usage is TRBV5-4 and J usage is TRBJ1-5; 8 bases fit TRBD1. Germline lookup yields CDR1 SGHNT and CDR2 YYREEE (reference sequence). This CDR3 has 15 amino acids. V lost 4 bases and J lost 5; bases outside the gene matches: 8. The CDR3 protein is CASSPFPGQDQPQHF. CDR3 sequence (DNA): TGTGCCAGCAGCCCTTTTCCGGGACAGGATCAGCCCCAGCATTTT.

DNA for the CDR3: TGCGCCAGCAGCGTAGGGACAGACAATCAGCCCCAGCATTTT. It specifies CASSVGTDNQPQHF. J is TRBJ1-5 and V is TRBV5-1; the match to TRBD1 covers 7 bases. CDR1 is SGHRS, CDR2 YFSETQ, per germline. The CDR3 runs to 14 residues. V dropped 4 bases and J dropped 3; count of bases not matched to a gene: 4.

The V and J genes are TRBV5-4 and TRBJ1-2; D might be TRBD1 (5 bases). Trimming pared 4 bases from V and 0 bases from J, leaving 16 bases between. CDR1 is SGHNT, CDR2 YYREEE, per germline (reference sequence). The CDR3 has 16 residues. This chain's CDR3 is CASSPTGDDANYGYTF. CDR3 DNA sequence: TGTGCCAGCAGCCCCACGGGGGACGACGCTAACTATGGCTACACCTTC. Full variable domain (remainder filled in from reference TRBV5-4 and TRBJ1-2): ETGVTQSPTHLIKTRGQQVTLRCSSQSGHNTVSWYQQALGQGPQFIFQYYREEENGRGNFPPRFSGLQFPNYSSELNVNALELDDSALYLCASSPTGDDANYGYTFGSGTRLTVV.

This chain links TRBV2 with TRBJ1-5; D is ambiguous. This CDR3 region has 11 residues. V lost 1 base and J 11 bases, leaving 6 bases between the germline ends. Germline V gene data show CDR1 as SNHLY and CDR2 as FYNNEI. CDR3 sequence: CASSEGLTQHF. The CDR3 DNA follows: TGTGCCAGCAGTGAAGGACTCACCCAGCATTTT.

This clone appeared once. V gene TRBV4-3 combines with J gene TRBJ1-3; maybe TRBD1 (5 bases). Trimming removed 2 bases from V and 3 bases from J, with 11 bases in between. CDR1 LGHNA and CDR2 YSLEER come from the germline V gene. CDR3 size: 15 residues. The CDR3 bases are TGCGCCAGCAGCCAATTTGGGGCTAGTGGAAACACCATATATTTT. Its translation is CASSQFGASGNTIYF.

The V call is TRBV25-1, the J call TRBJ2-4, with a weak D call TRBD2 (5 bases). The CDR3 runs to 12 residues. Trimming took 6 bases from V and 7 from J, leaving 10 bases between them. CDR1 and CDR2 (germline): MGHDK, SYGVNS. The DNA of the CDR3 is TGTGCCAGCAGGAGTGGCGGGAACATTCAGTACTTC. Amino acids: CASRSGGNIQYF.

This clone was seen only once. This sequence joins TRBV6-1 and TRBJ2-2; 9 bases line up with TRBD1. Germline CDR1 reads MNHNS; CDR2 reads SASEGT. The CDR3 loop spans 16 amino acids. After removal of 4 bases from V and 2 bases from J, the junction contained 5 bases not matched to a gene. This chain's CDR3 is CASSGTGDPNTGELFF. The CDR3 nucleotides are TGTGCCAGCAGTGGGACAGGGGATCCAAACACCGGGGAGCTGTTTTTT.

This chain connects TRBV27 to TRBJ2-1, with TRBD2 identical over 7 bases. The CDR3 is 14 residues long. V lost 3 bases to trimming and J lost 3 bases; unmatched junction nucleotides: 2. The V gene's germline CDR1 is MNHEY and CDR2 SMNVEV (reference sequence). CDR3: CASSLGGGYNEQFF. CDR3 DNA: TGTGCCAGCAGTTTGGGCGGGGGCTACAATGAGCAGTTCTTC.

V gene TRBV6-5 combines with J gene TRBJ2-1, with 10 bases that match TRBD2. CDR3 length: 15 residues. V shed 6 bases and J 5 bases; nucleotides not matched to a gene: 7. Per the germline V gene, CDR1 is MNHEY and CDR2 is SVGAGI. Here the CDR3 DNA reads TGTGCCAGCAGATACCAGCGGGGGGGGAACAATGAGCAGTTCTTC. Encoded protein: CASRYQRGGNNEQFF.

Comment on this clone: The sample holds other DNA sequences that translate to the same CDR3. The chain recombines TRBV6-1 with TRBJ1-1, with a tentative D call TRBD1 (6 bases). This CDR3 has 14 amino acids. Germline V gene sequence: CDR1 MNHNS, CDR2 SASEGT. Trimming pared 2 bases from V and 2 bases from J, leaving 9 bases between. In nucleotides, the CDR3 is TGTGCCAGCAGTGAAACAGGGTCCAACACTGAAGCTTTCTTT. It is translated as CASSETGSNTEAFF.

The V call is TRBV19, the J call TRBJ1-5; 9 positions agree with TRBD1. V trimming: 1 base; J trimming: 4 bases; junction bases outside the gene matches: 14. CDR3 length: 19 amino acids. Germline V gives CDR1 LNHDA, CDR2 SQIVND (reference sequence). CDR3: CASSIAGTGFFKRNQPQHF. DNA for the CDR3: TGTGCCAGTAGTATAGCCGGGACAGGGTTTTTCAAGCGGAATCAGCCCCAGCATTTT.

V gene TRBV6-5 combines with J gene TRBJ2-3, with 7 bases fitting TRBD2. The J segment lost 4 bases and the V segment lost 2 bases, leaving 3 bases of the junction unmatched. The germline V gene encodes CDR1 MNHEY and CDR2 SVGAGI. The CDR3 is 14 residues long. CDR3: CASSYGGVSDTQYF. In DNA form, the CDR3 reads TGTGCCAGCAGTTACGGGGGGGTCTCAGATACGCAGTATTTT.

This clone has only a few counts. The chain uses TRBV30 and TRBJ1-4; TRBD1 matches at 9 bases. The CDR3 has 13 residues. V shed 8 bases, J shed 5 bases, and the junction held 6 bases outside the gene matches. Germline CDR1 reads GTSNPN; CDR2 reads SVGIG (reference sequence). For the CDR3, the DNA is TGTGCCGGTGACAGGGGGGTAAATGAAAAACTGTTTTTT. The encoded protein is CAGDRGVNEKLFF.

This chain links TRBV6-1 with TRBJ1-3; D gene unclear. The CDR3 totals 16 residues. V lost 4 bases and J 0 bases, leaving 13 bases between the germline ends. The germline gives CDR1 MNHNS, CDR2 SASEGT. The CDR3 reads CASSGRFGFSGNTIYF. DNA of the CDR3: TGTGCCAGCAGTGGGCGTTTCGGGTTCTCTGGAAACACCATATATTTT.

The J gene is TRBJ2-1, the V gene TRBV9, with 13 bases identical to TRBD2. The germline V gene has CDR1 SGDLS and CDR2 YYNGEE. The CDR3 contains 17 residues. Trimming at V came to 4 bases and at J to 2 bases, leaving 6 bases not matched to a gene. The CDR3 sequence is CASSLRLAGGPYNEQFF. In DNA form, the CDR3 reads TGTGCCAGCAGCTTGAGACTAGCGGGGGGACCCTACAATGAGCAGTTCTTC.